Presented here are 7 T cell receptor beta chains from one specimen sequenced in a study of T-cell reconstitution after alpha-beta-depleted transplantation in children. It was with unique molecular identifiers that the TCRbeta library was prepared. TCRdb independently ran MiXCR on the PCR reads; one entry per CDR3 protein. There are approximately 420,000 distinct CDR3 sequences in the sample; approximately 11% occur only once, and roughly 6% lies in the top ten. The sequences come from PBMCs from the stem cell graft donor, collected from the stem cell graft. Every receptor here comes from a human donor who donated a stem cell graft to a child with acute myeloid leukemia.

This clonotype was counted a few times. V is TRBV4-2 and J is TRBJ2-7, with 11 nucleotides matching TRBD1. This CDR3 has 15 amino acids. V lost 0 bases and J lost 9; bases outside the gene matches: 7. Germline-derived CDR1 and CDR2 are LGHNA and YNFKEQ. Written as DNA, the CDR3 is TGTGCCAGCAGCCAAGAACGGACAGGGGGCACAGTGCAGTACTTC. Its protein is CASSQERTGGTVQYF.

This clonotype was observed a handful of times. This chain connects TRBV29-1 to TRBJ2-5; D gene unclear. The CDR3 extends over 9 amino acids. Trimming left V 4 bases short and J 6 bases short, with 3 bases between. The germline V gene has CDR1 SQVTM and CDR2 ANQGSEA. The CDR3 coding sequence is TGCAGCGTTGGTCAGACCCAGTACTTC. Translated, it gives CSVGQTQYF.

The rearrangement links TRBV30 to TRBJ2-2, with TRBD2 matching over 10 bases. V was clipped by 0 bases and J by 2 bases; unmatched bases: 6. Germline-derived CDR1 and CDR2 are GTSNPN and SVGIG (reference sequence). The CDR3 runs 17 residues. The CDR3 bases are TGTGCCTGGAGTGTACAGAGGACTAGCGGAAACACCGGGGAGCTGTTTTTT. Its protein product is CAWSVQRTSGNTGELFF.

Regarding this clonotype: An end of the junction differs from the germline gene, which may be a read error. The CDR3 bases are TGCTGTGCTAGGCGGGTGGTATCGTACAGTTACAATGAGCAGTTCTTC. It codes for CCARRVVSYSYNEQFF. The gene calls are TRBV20-1 and TRBJ2-1; D might be TRBD2 (5 bases). CDR3 size: 16 residues. The V gene's germline CDR1 is DFQATT and CDR2 SNEGSKA (reference sequence).

This clonotype came up many times. The chain recombines TRBV27 with TRBJ2-1, with TRBD1 matching over 7 bases. The CDR3 length is 14 residues. The trim removed 6 bases at V and 4 bases at J, leaving 6 bases unmatched. CDR1 and CDR2 from the germline V gene are MNHEY and SMNVEV (reference sequence). The CDR3 DNA is TGTGCCAGCAGGACGACAGGGTCGTACAATGAGCAGTTCTTC. It translates to CASRTTGSYNEQFF.

The CDR3 is CASSQPFEGDTGELFF. CDR3 in DNA: TGTGCCAGCAGCCAGCCCTTCGAGGGGGACACCGGGGAGCTGTTTTTT. The J gene is TRBJ2-2, the V gene TRBV3-1; weak D call: TRBD1 (6 bases). The CDR3 extends over 16 amino acids. In germline, CDR1 is LGHDT, CDR2 YNNKEL (reference sequence). V lost 3 bases to trimming and J lost 3 bases, with 14 bases between them.

The rearrangement uses TRBV29-1 and TRBJ2-7, with a tentative D call TRBD2 (6 bases). CDR3 size: 12 residues. The V gene lost 3 bases and the J gene lost 5 bases, with 11 bases spanning the gap. Looked up from germline, CDR1 is SQVTM and CDR2 is ANQGSEA. CDR3 nucleotide sequence: TGCAGCGTTGATATGTCTAGCGACGAGCAGTACTTC. Its translation is CSVDMSSDEQYF.